This T cell receptor beta chain comes out of a study of human T cells and chemical hapten exposure. Study-wide context: Patients got weekly scalp diphenylcyclopropenone doses over the approximately 23-week study.

TCRdb ran MiXCR on the RACE reads and lists one entry per CDR3 protein. The repertoire holds 95,000 or so distinct CDR3 sequences, with roughly 11% as singletons. Indicated time point: patch test 2, 6 weeks after DPC sensitization. This sample's treatment: therapeutic diphenylcyclopropenone sensitization with weekly scalp DPC. This receptor was identified in a woman between 40 and 50 years old with alopecia areata. Some clones in this sample may be carry-over from other donors' samples. The sample consisted of whole blood, taken in connection with sensitization to the hapten diphenylcyclopropenone (DPC).

CDR3 amino acids: CASRPSGPGEGYTF. The CDR3 nucleotides read TGTGCCAGCAGACCATCGGGCCCGGGAGAGGGCTACACCTTC. The rearrangement links TRBV12-3 or TRBV12-4 to TRBJ1-2, with D unclear. CDR3 length equals 14 residues. Trimming shortened V by 6 bases and J by 8 bases, and 19 bases separated the two germline ends.